This T cell receptor (beta chain) was captured in a study of blood T cells in healthy people across ages. Study results and caveats: It was not possible, with unsorted PBMCs, to conclusively compare naive and antigen-experienced cells. For the donors, CMV status was unknown and possibly confounded expanded clonotype changes.

Regarding this clonotype: The antigen remains undetermined.

PCR was performed a second time for about 7 to 12 cycles using a sample-barcoded 5' primer and a J-beta primer mix. One entry per CDR3 protein, called by TCRdb with MiXCR from the 5' RACE reads. The sample yields about 1 million distinct CDR3 sequences, 40% to 55% seen once. RNA extraction gave at least 5 micrograms of total RNA per sample. The V gene lost 5 bases and the J gene lost 5 bases, with 18 bases spanning the gap. Germline lookup yields CDR1 SEHNR and CDR2 FQNEAQ (reference sequence). The CDR3 is made up of 16 amino acids. This clonotype was sampled from a woman in her fifties or sixties in good health. The chain carries TRBV7-9 and TRBJ1-4; maybe TRBD1 (5 bases). The material sequenced was blood. As DNA, the CDR3 is TGTGCCAGCAGCACCCTGCAGGGTCCTGGGAATGAAAAACTGTTTTTT. Translation: CASSTLQGPGNEKLFF.